The text below deals with one T cell receptor beta chain. The table came from immunoSEQ multiplex PCR; TCRdb's copy has only in-frame clones and leaves some out. The table has 85,000 to 100,000 clones, over 85% seen once. These data belong to a study of T cell changes during pregnancy in multiple sclerosis. V lost 8 bases and J 2 bases, leaving 19 bases between the germline ends. Germline V gene lookup returns CDR1 SEHNR and CDR2 FQNEAQ (reference sequence). The CDR3 runs to 16 residues. The TCR comes from a female donor with multiple sclerosis, enrolled in a pregnancy study. The J gene is TRBJ2-1, the V gene TRBV7-9; D may be TRBD2 (6 bases). The sample consisted of peripheral blood, taken after pregnancy. The CDR3 reads CASGPYSGAAYNEQFF. Written as DNA, the CDR3 is TGTGCCAGCGGACCATATAGCGGCGCAGCCTACAATGAGCAGTTCTTC. Combining the CDR3 with reference TRBV7-9 and TRBJ2-1 gives the whole variable domain DTGVSQNPRHKITKRGQNVTFRCDPISEHNRLYWYRQTLGQGPEFLTYFQNEAQLEKSRLLSDRFSAERPKGSFSTLEIQRTEQGDSAMYLCASGPYSGAAYNEQFFGPGTRLTVL.